One and the same sample provided the 32 T cell receptor beta chains below, sequenced in a study of OX40 agonist ivuxolimab in advanced cancers. The repertoire was sequenced with immunoSEQ multiplex PCR; TCRdb's copy has only in-frame clones and lacks some. The table records tens of thousands of clones, roughly 87% of them present only once. The specimen was CD4+ or CD8+ T cells sorted from blood, collected in a trial of the OX40 agonist ivuxolimab. The receptor set was obtained from an adult with an advanced solid tumor such as melanoma, head and neck, liver or kidney cancer.

This clone was picked up a small number of times. This chain joins TRBV5-4 and TRBJ2-3, with 13 nucleotides matching TRBD2. The CDR3 sequence is 17 residues long. The germline V gene has CDR1 SGHNT and CDR2 YYREEE (reference sequence). V shed 1 base and J 3 bases; nucleotides not matched to a gene: 5. The DNA of the CDR3 is TGTGCCAGCAGCTTGTCCCCGACTAGCGGGAGGACAGATACGCAGTATTTT. Protein: CASSLSPTSGRTDTQYF.

This sequence joins TRBV7-9 and TRBJ2-1; 8 bases fit TRBD2. Trimming removed 7 bases from V and 9 bases from J; junction bases left unmatched: 14. Per germline, CDR1 SEHNR and CDR2 FQNEAQ (reference sequence). This CDR3 has 15 amino acids. The CDR3 bases are TGTGCCAGCACGGGCCTCACGGGAGGGCCTATTGAGCAGTTCTTC. Encoded protein: CASTGLTGGPIEQFF.

The chain has TRBV19 and TRBJ1-5, with a possible D match to TRBD1 (6 bases). The CDR3 is 15 amino acids. Germline V gene sequence: CDR1 LNHDA, CDR2 SQIVND (reference sequence). V was trimmed by 4 bases and J by 5 bases, leaving 15 bases between them. The CDR3 loop is CASSRGGQEDQPQHF. The CDR3 bases are TGTGCCAGTAGTAGAGGGGGGCAGGAGGATCAGCCCCAGCATTTT.

V is TRBV30 and J is TRBJ2-1; 9 bases line up with TRBD2. J gave up 7 bases and V 8 bases, and 12 bases lay outside the gene matches. There are 14 residues in the CDR3. Germline V gives CDR1 GTSNPN, CDR2 SVGIG (reference sequence). Written as DNA, the CDR3 is TGTGCCGCCGACGGGCGGGAGGGCGGGAATGAGCAGTTCTTC. This encodes CAADGREGGNEQFF.

The rearrangement links TRBV6-6 to TRBJ2-7; 14 bases align to TRBD2. This CDR3 comprises 15 residues. V was pared by 5 bases and J by 4 bases, with 4 bases of the junction left unmatched. The germline V gene encodes CDR1 MNHNY and CDR2 SVGAGI (reference sequence). The CDR3 loop is CASSGTSGSLYEQYF. DNA of the CDR3: TGTGCCAGCAGTGGGACTAGCGGGAGTCTGTACGAGCAGTACTTC.

This chain links TRBV19 with TRBJ1-1, with D maybe TRBD1 (5 bases). With 10 bases removed from V and 5 bases from J, the gap between germline ends came to 26 bases. This CDR3 has 16 residues. CDR1 and CDR2 (germline): LNHDA, SQIVND (reference sequence). The CDR3 DNA reads as TGTGCCACCAATACCCCGGGGAGGGGCAGGAGAACTGAAGCTTTCTTT. Translated, it gives CATNTPGRGRRTEAFF.

The rearrangement links TRBV6-6 to TRBJ2-4; D is unresolved. Germline V gene data show CDR1 as MNHNY and CDR2 as SVGAGI (reference sequence). V was shortened by 4 bases and J by 0 bases, with 4 bases between the two germline ends. The CDR3 runs 13 residues. The CDR3 nucleotides read TGTGCCAGCAGTTCTATAGCCAAAAACATTCAGTACTTC. Translated, it gives CASSSIAKNIQYF.

This chain links TRBV5-1 with TRBJ2-7; maybe TRBD2 (6 bases). This CDR3 has 13 residues. The V and J ends lost 4 bases and 6 bases respectively, with 14 bases between them. The germline V gene has CDR1 SGHRS and CDR2 YFSETQ. The CDR3 DNA reads as TGCGCCAGCAGCCCCGGGGGACGGGGCGAGCAGTACGTC. Protein: CASSPGGRGEQYV.

The chain couples TRBV28 to TRBJ1-3; a possible D gene is TRBD1 (5 bases). With 2 bases removed from V and 1 base from J, the gap between germline ends came to 9 bases. Germline V CDR1 and CDR2: MDHEN, SYDVKM. This CDR3 contains 15 residues. CDR3 in amino acids: CASSLVGGSGNTIYF. DNA of the CDR3: TGTGCCAGCAGTTTAGTCGGGGGGTCTGGAAACACCATATATTTT.

Here the CDR3 reads CASSQVLRAGGTDTQYF. In nucleotides, the CDR3 is TGTGCCAGCAGCCAAGTATTAAGAGCGGGAGGCACAGATACGCAGTATTTT. The chain joins TRBV14 to TRBJ2-3, with TRBD2 identical over 8 bases. V was clipped by 1 base and J by 1 base; unmatched bases: 7. Germline values: CDR1 SGHDN, CDR2 FVKESK. The CDR3 totals 17 residues.

The rearrangement joins TRBV9 to TRBJ2-5, with TRBD1 identical over 12 bases. The germline V gene encodes CDR1 SGDLS and CDR2 YYNGEE. This CDR3 has 17 amino acids. V shed 2 bases and J 4 bases; nucleotides not matched to a gene: 9. The CDR3 DNA reads TGTGCCAGCAGCGTTGGGACAGGGGGCGCCAGTGGAGAGACCCAGTACTTC. Amino acids: CASSVGTGGASGETQYF.

The gene calls are TRBV6-6 and TRBJ2-1; D possibly corresponds to TRBD1 (5 bases). Germline V CDR1 and CDR2: MNHNY, SVGAGI (reference sequence). CDR3 length equals 15 residues. V lost 4 bases to trimming and J lost 4 bases, with 14 bases between them. In DNA form, the CDR3 reads TGTGCCAGCAGTTCCGCCTCGACAGATTACAATGAGCAGTTCTTC. Translation gives CASSSASTDYNEQFF.

This clone was seen more than once but under ten times. The chain is built from TRBV10-3 and TRBJ1-5; 7 positions match TRBD1. The V gene end was trimmed by 5 bases and the J gene end by 8 bases; junction bases not matched to a gene: 12. CDR3 length: 15 amino acids. Germline CDR1 ENHRY, CDR2 SYGVKD. CDR3 in amino acids: CAISNSDRSSEPQHF. The CDR3 DNA is TGTGCCATCAGTAACTCGGACAGGTCGTCTGAGCCCCAGCATTTT.

The chain links TRBV11-2 to TRBJ2-5; 8 nucleotides align to TRBD1. The V gene end was trimmed by 6 bases and the J gene end by 3 bases; junction bases not matched to a gene: 12. The germline CDR1 and CDR2 sequences are SGHAT and FQNNGV. The CDR3 sequence is 16 residues long. CDR3 DNA sequence: TGTGCCAGCAGAACACTCAGGGGGCGAACGGAAGAGACCCAGTACTTC. Encoded protein: CASRTLRGRTEETQYF.

The rearrangement uses TRBV4-2 and TRBJ2-6; perhaps D is TRBD1 or TRBD2 (5 bases each). Looked up from germline, CDR1 is LGHNA and CDR2 is YNFKEQ. V dropped 0 bases and J dropped 10 bases, with 19 bases sitting between them. This CDR3 contains 17 residues. The CDR3 spells CASSQDAGRAIRNVLTF. In nucleotides, the CDR3 is TGTGCCAGCAGCCAAGATGCAGGGAGAGCTATACGAAACGTCCTGACTTTC.

This rearrangement joins TRBV5-5 to TRBJ2-3, with D perhaps assigned TRBD1 or TRBD2 (5 bases each). In germline, CDR1 is SGHKS, CDR2 YYEKEE (reference sequence). The V and J ends lost 4 bases and 1 base respectively, with 16 bases between them. The CDR3 is made up of 16 amino acids. CDR3 residues: CASSPGTAWGTDTQYF. The CDR3 DNA is TGTGCCAGCAGCCCGGGGACCGCCTGGGGCACAGATACGCAGTATTTT.

With regard to this clone: The same CDR3 arises from other DNA sequences in this sample as well. The chain links TRBV19 to TRBJ1-2; tentatively, D is TRBD1 (5 bases). This CDR3 contains 15 residues. Germline V lookup: CDR1 LNHDA, CDR2 SQIVND (reference sequence). With 3 bases removed from V and 4 bases from J, the gap between germline ends came to 15 bases. The CDR3 DNA reads as TGTGCCAGTAGTATGGAAGGTCAGGGACGCTATGGCTACACCTTC. This codes for CASSMEGQGRYGYTF.

The rearrangement joins TRBV4-1 to TRBJ2-1; a weak D match, TRBD1 (5 bases). Germline values: CDR1 MGHRA, CDR2 YSYEKL. The CDR3 is 12 amino acids. The V and J ends lost 5 bases and 6 bases respectively, with 8 bases between them. For the CDR3, the DNA is TGCGCCAGCAGCTTTAGGGGCAATGAGCAGTTCTTC. Amino acid sequence: CASSFRGNEQFF.

This chain joins TRBV6-5 and TRBJ1-4, with unresolved D. There are 12 residues in the CDR3. Trimming took off 0 bases at V and 7 bases at J, with 3 bases between the two ends. CDR1 and CDR2 from the germline V gene are MNHEY and SVGAGI. This CDR3 is CASSYSGEKLFF. CDR3 DNA: TGTGCCAGCAGTTACTCTGGTGAAAAACTGTTTTTT.

The chain carries TRBV7-6 and TRBJ1-1, with 7 positions matching TRBD1. V gave up 5 bases and J gave up 6 bases; unmatched junction bases: 9. The CDR3 extends over 14 amino acids. The V gene's germline CDR1 is SGHVS and CDR2 FNYEAQ. CDR3 nucleotide sequence: TGTGCCAGCAGCCGGACAGGCCCAATGGCTGAAGCTTTCTTT. Protein product: CASSRTGPMAEAFF.

The rearrangement links TRBV15 to TRBJ2-7, with D maybe TRBD2 (6 bases). The CDR3 runs 15 residues. Germline V gene lookup returns CDR1 LNHNV and CDR2 YYDKDF (reference sequence). V was cut by 0 bases and J by 1 base, with 10 bases left in between. The CDR3 DNA reads as TGTGCCACCAGCAGAGAAGGAGGGTATTCCTACGAGCAGTACTTC. The encoded protein is CATSREGGYSYEQYF. The variable domain in full, completed from reference TRBV15 and TRBJ2-7, reads DAMVIQNPRYQVTQFGKPVTLSCSQTLNHNVMYWYQQKSSQAPKLLFHYYDKDFNNEADTPDNFQSRRPNTSFCFLDIRSPGLGDTAMYLCATSREGGYSYEQYFGPGTRLTVT.

The chain uses TRBV5-6 and TRBJ2-7; TRBD1 matches 9 bases. CDR1 and CDR2 from the germline V gene are SGHDT and YYEEEE. J gave up 8 bases and V 0 bases, and 9 bases lay outside the gene matches. The CDR3 extends over 15 amino acids. CDR3 in amino acids: CASSLAGTGISKQYV. CDR3 coding DNA: TGTGCCAGCAGCTTGGCTGGGACAGGGATTTCGAAGCAGTACGTC.

The CDR3 nucleotides read TGCGCCAGCAGCTTATCGACGGTGACGAGTGGAAACACCATATATTTT. Translated, it gives CASSLSTVTSGNTIYF. This chain links TRBV5-1 with TRBJ1-3; D gene unclear. Germline V lookup: CDR1 SGHRS, CDR2 YFSETQ. The CDR3 runs 16 residues. Trimming took off 2 bases at V and 3 bases at J, with 15 bases between the two ends.

The DNA of the CDR3 is TGTGCCAGCAGTAGGACGGGGTACAATTCACCCCTCCACTTT. This sequence encodes CASSRTGYNSPLHF. This chain uses TRBV6-1 with TRBJ1-6; unclear D gene. Trimming cost V 5 bases and J 7 bases, with 12 bases left between them. Germline V gives CDR1 MNHNS, CDR2 SASEGT. The CDR3 runs 14 residues.

The chain uses TRBV6-5 and TRBJ1-2; D is perhaps TRBD1 (6 bases). CDR3 size: 14 residues. Germline V gives CDR1 MNHEY, CDR2 SVGAGI. With 2 bases removed from V and 4 bases from J, the gap between germline ends came to 11 bases. For the CDR3, the DNA is TGTGCCAGCAGTTACGCAGACAGGTTCTATGGCTACACCTTC. This encodes CASSYADRFYGYTF.

V is TRBV6-6 and J is TRBJ2-1; 7 nucleotides align to TRBD1. V lost 5 bases and J lost 9; bases outside the gene matches: 13. CDR3 size: 15 residues. The germline CDR1 and CDR2 sequences are MNHNY and SVGAGI (reference sequence). The CDR3 region is CASSAPGQPGSEQFF. The DNA of the CDR3 is TGTGCCAGCAGTGCCCCGGGACAGCCGGGGAGTGAGCAGTTCTTC.

This chain links TRBV18 with TRBJ1-6; weak D call: TRBD1 (6 bases). Germline V gives CDR1 KGHSH, CDR2 LQKENI. The length of the CDR3 is 14 residues. V lost 4 bases and J lost 5, with 9 bases in between. The CDR3 bases are TGTGCCAGCTCACGGACAGAGAATAATTCACCCCTCCACTTT. Translating it yields CASSRTENNSPLHF.

The genes are TRBV4-3 and TRBJ1-2, with D uncertain. Germline V gene lookup returns CDR1 LGHNA and CDR2 YSLEER. The germline V and J ends were trimmed by 1 base and 4 bases, with 10 bases remaining between them. This CDR3 has 14 residues. The CDR3 coding sequence is TGCGCCAGCAGCCAAGCCGACGGGCTCTATGGCTACACCTTC. Translated, it gives CASSQADGLYGYTF.

This chain joins TRBV6-5 and TRBJ1-6; D gene unclear. V was pared by 3 bases and J by 7 bases, with 7 bases between. Germline CDR1 MNHEY, CDR2 SVGAGI. The CDR3 loop spans 13 amino acids. The CDR3 here is CASSYFGNSPLHF. DNA for the CDR3: TGTGCCAGCAGTTATTTCGGGAATTCACCCCTCCACTTT.

On this clone itself: The missing conserved phenylalanine or tryptophan at the end of this CDR3 makes a read error likely. The limits of the CDR3 on the DNA are not certain, so only TCRdb's listed CDR3 is given. The chain joins TRBV5-1 to TRBJ2-4. The CDR3 contains 10 residues when both ends are counted. CDR1 is SGHRS and CDR2 is YFSETQ in the germline V gene. This CDR3 is CASSLDVGTV.

The chain combines TRBV19 with TRBJ1-5, with 7 bases identical to TRBD1. After removal of 4 bases from V and 5 bases from J, the junction contained 2 bases not matched to a gene. This CDR3 region has 13 residues. The germline gives CDR1 LNHDA, CDR2 SQIVND (reference sequence). The CDR3 DNA reads TGTGCCAGTAGTAGGGACAGAGATCAGCCCCAGCATTTT. Its protein product is CASSRDRDQPQHF.

The chain employs TRBV11-2 and TRBJ1-3, with D hard to call. Germline V gives CDR1 SGHAT, CDR2 FQNNGV. The CDR3 is 14 residues long. Trimming took off 4 bases at V and 1 base at J, with 8 bases between the two ends. The CDR3 coding sequence is TGTGCCAGCAGCTCAGATAATTCTGGAAACACCATATATTTT. It codes for CASSSDNSGNTIYF. The full variable domain, in which reference TRBV11-2 and TRBJ1-3 provide the parts outside the CDR3, is EAGVAQSPRYKIIEKRQSVAFWCNPISGHATLYWYQQILGQGPKLLIQFQNNGVVDDSQLPKDRFSAERLKGVDSTLKIQPAKLEDSAVYLCASSSDNSGNTIYFGEGSWLTVV.